This T cell receptor beta chain derives from a study of tumor and adjacent non-tumor tissue in lung cancer (dated by TCRdb to 2016 to 2018). Background on the whole study: The cohort included about a dozen adenocarcinoma, a couple of squamous cell carcinoma and 1 small cell lung cancer patients. Among the approximately 15 patients, ages ranged from roughly 31 to 76 years, some ten were men and 5 were women, and disease was TNM stage I to III. More than 25 paired specimens, one tumor and one normal lung sample per patient, were profiled by TCRbeta CDR3 sequencing. Sequencing generated a total of 125,075,908 productive TCRbeta reads, averaging around 4.2 million reads per sample. The study compared bulk TCRbeta repertoires between lung tumor tissue and matched distant non-tumor lung tissue from more than twelve lung cancer patients. On the study overall, not on this receptor specifically: Younger patients had significantly higher TCR diversity, and higher tumor TCR diversity was associated with shorter overall and disease-free survival. Because peripheral blood was not sequenced, blood TCRbeta repertoires in the lung cancer patients of the study were not examined. With only around 15 patients in the cohort, the authors noted that larger samples and more detailed clinical data are needed. Tumor tissue showed significantly higher TCR diversity (inverse Simpson) than normal lung tissue, at around 450 vs 150 (P = 0.0075, Mann-Whitney U test). The top 100 clones made up a significantly larger cumulative share of the repertoire in normal lung than in tumor tissue. The sequencing platform is not named in the methods, and unique molecular identifiers are not mentioned.

The CDR3, cysteine through phenylalanine, is 11 amino acids long. The CDR3 DNA has 33 bases and is translated from base 1. CDR1 is given as DFQATT and CDR2 as SNEGSKA, both from the germline V gene (reference sequence). The library was obtained by multiplex PCR. Data came from an Illumina HiSeq 2500. Following protocols modified from ARM-PCR, the researchers constructed TCRbeta libraries through three rounds of nested PCR with primers (Table S4). Before sequencing, PCR products in the 200-500 bp range were cut out of the gel and cleaned up using the QIAquick gel extraction kit. From the authors' description of their analysis: Trimmomatic was used to clean the reads, FLASH merged the cleaned reads into complete CDR3 sequences, and MiTCR assigned the sequences to V(D)J germline segments. Clonal diversity was calculated as the inverse Simpson's index using VDJtools. A read counted as productive if the sequence was in-frame and lacked a premature stop codon. TCRdb reran the public reads through fastp at Q25 and MiXCR, keeping productive beta chains. Identical CDR3 proteins give one entry, which carries the most common genes and DNA. TCRdb's processing, not the study's, gives the V and J calls here. Across this sample there are around 99,000 distinct CDR3 sequences, with more than 70% seen only once. More than 35% of the sample belongs to the ten largest clones.

RNA was isolated from bulk unsorted tissue, and RNA quality was assessed with a NanoDrop ND-1000 and an Agilent 2100. All donors had newly diagnosed lung cancer, had not received prior chemotherapy, and were admitted for thoracic surgery in China between August and November 2014. Patients who had received previous radiotherapy or chemotherapy, or who had another concurrent cancer, were excluded from the study. Surgical tissue pieces of roughly 1-2.2 cm3 were preserved in RNAlater solution and were kept at -80 degrees C until use. This clonotype was seen only once. It lacks a known antigen. Base qualities are not recorded, but no much larger clone differs from it by a single base. One read alone provides weak support.

Sequencing was carried out using lung tumor tissue. This TCR was sampled from a woman aged 55-70 years with non-small cell lung cancer. The chain was built from TRBV20-1 and TRBJ1-1; TRBD1 could be the D gene, as 5 bases match. Read as DNA, the sequence is TGCAGAGCGGGGGTGGCGGAGACAGCTTTCTTT. It translates as CRAGVAETAFF.